These T cell receptor beta chains were read from a single sample in a study of regulatory T cells in long-lasting Graves disease. TCRdb analysed the multiplex PCR reads with MiXCR anew, one entry per CDR3 protein. The sample lists roughly 560,000 distinct CDR3 sequences, around 16% seen once, with roughly 25% in the top ten. The data also belong to a second study, concerning T cells in Graves' hyperthyroidism and ophthalmopathy.

This specimen was peripheral blood mononuclear cells (PBMCs), taken at new diagnosis, from a patient treated with antithyroid drugs. All receptors derive from a woman aged 40-65 years with Graves disease. The CDR3 runs from the conserved cysteine through the conserved F or W. Each record gives: J gene, V gene, clone size, D gene, CDR3 DNA, CDR3 protein. A D gene is named only where the DNA matches it firmly. Only part of the rows carry a size: once, few, many, or a class if the clone is expanded.

j_gene: TRBJ2-7
v_gene: TRBV7-9
abundance: NA
d_gene: NA
CDR3nt: TGTGCCAGCAGCTTAATGGCTGCATACGAGCAGTACTTC
CDR3aa: CASSLMAAYEQYF

j_gene: TRBJ1-6
v_gene: TRBV2
abundance: many
d_gene: TRBD1
CDR3nt: TGTGCCAGCAGCGGGCAGGGGGTTTCACCCCTCCACTTT
CDR3aa: CASSGQGVSPLHF

j_gene: TRBJ2-2
v_gene: TRBV10-3
abundance: NA
d_gene: NA
CDR3nt: TGTGCCATCAGGGGGGTCTCGGTCGAGGCGAACACCGGGGAGCTGTTTTTT
CDR3aa: CAIRGVSVEANTGELFF

j_gene: TRBJ2-7
v_gene: TRBV12-3/TRBV12-4
abundance: NA
d_gene: NA
CDR3nt: TGTGCCAGCAGTCCGACATTTTCCGAGCAGTACTTC
CDR3aa: CASSPTFSEQYF

j_gene: TRBJ2-1
v_gene: TRBV10-3
abundance: NA
d_gene: TRBD2
CDR3nt: TGTGCCATCAGTGATGAGCGGGGGATAAAAATCGATGAGCAGTTCTTC
CDR3aa: CAISDERGIKIDEQFF

j_gene: TRBJ2-7
v_gene: TRBV6-5
abundance: many
d_gene: NA
CDR3nt: TGTGCCAGCAGTTCGTCACTTCGGGCCGAGCAGTACTTC
CDR3aa: CASSSSLRAEQYF

j_gene: TRBJ1-4
v_gene: TRBV25-1
abundance: many
d_gene: NA
CDR3nt: TGTGCCAGCAGTGAAGAGGCTGCAACTAATGAAAAACTGTTTTTT
CDR3aa: CASSEEAATNEKLFF

j_gene: TRBJ2-3
v_gene: TRBV20-1
abundance: many
d_gene: TRBD2
CDR3nt: TGCAGTGCAGAACTTACTAGCGGGGGTTCAGATACGCAGTATTTT
CDR3aa: CSAELTSGGSDTQYF

j_gene: TRBJ1-1
v_gene: TRBV19
abundance: NA
d_gene: NA
CDR3nt: TGTGCCAGTAGTGCACTCTCAGGGGCCACTGAAGCTTTCTTT
CDR3aa: CASSALSGATEAFF

j_gene: TRBJ1-5
v_gene: TRBV19
abundance: few
d_gene: NA
CDR3nt: TGTGCCAGTAGTCCCACCCATCGACGGAGCAATCAGCCCCAGCATTTT
CDR3aa: CASSPTHRRSNQPQHF

j_gene: TRBJ1-1
v_gene: TRBV2
abundance: many
d_gene: NA
CDR3nt: TGTGCCAGCAGCCCCTGGCAGGGGAATGCTGAAGCTTTCTTT
CDR3aa: CASSPWQGNAEAFF

j_gene: TRBJ1-5
v_gene: TRBV27
abundance: many
d_gene: NA
CDR3nt: TGTGCCAGCAGTCCCTCGCCCTATAGCAATCAGCCCCAGCATTTT
CDR3aa: CASSPSPYSNQPQHF

j_gene: TRBJ2-5
v_gene: TRBV13
abundance: many
d_gene: NA
CDR3nt: TGTGCCAGCAGCTACGGGGATCAAGAGACCCAGTACTTC
CDR3aa: CASSYGDQETQYF

j_gene: TRBJ2-1
v_gene: TRBV5-1
abundance: many
d_gene: TRBD1
CDR3nt: TGCGCCAGCAGCTTGGCCGGGACAGGGGGCCTCAATGAGCAGTTCTTC
CDR3aa: CASSLAGTGGLNEQFF

j_gene: TRBJ2-7
v_gene: TRBV12-3/TRBV12-4
abundance: NA
d_gene: NA
CDR3nt: TGTGCCAGCAGTCCCTGGGGCACCTACGAGCAGTACTTC
CDR3aa: CASSPWGTYEQYF